What follows are 25 T cell receptor beta chains derived from one specimen sequenced in a study of cytomegalovirus exposure and HLA in healthy donors. A multiplex PCR was run with 60 Vbeta primers and 13 Jbeta primers. TCRdb keeps only in-frame clones here, not all; method: immunoSEQ multiplex PCR. The table lists 140,000 to 150,000 clones, roughly four fifths of them singletons, with 3.4% in the top ten. The specimen sequenced was PBMCs. The receptor set was obtained from a male donor in good health and CMV-seronegative.

CDR3 nucleotide sequence: TGTGCCAGCTCCATAGCGGGGGGGAACAATCAGCCCCAGCATTTT. This codes for CASSIAGGNNQPQHF. V is TRBV7-2 and J is TRBJ1-5; TRBD1 might be the D (5 bases). This CDR3 comprises 15 residues. The V and J ends lost 8 bases and 3 bases respectively, with 17 bases between them. The germline V gene encodes CDR1 SGHTA and CDR2 FQGNSA.

J is TRBJ2-2 and V is TRBV25-1, with 9 nucleotides matching TRBD2. Trimming took 6 bases from V and 7 from J; bases not matched to a gene: 12. Per the germline V gene, CDR1 is MGHDK and CDR2 is SYGVNS. The CDR3 length is 16 residues. Here the CDR3 reads CASSPGAGGRNGELFF. In nucleotides, the CDR3 is TGTGCCAGCAGCCCTGGGGCGGGGGGGCGAAACGGGGAGCTGTTTTTT.

The V and J genes are TRBV7-8 and TRBJ1-2; D call uncertain. The CDR3 runs to 11 residues. Trimming took off 7 bases at V and 6 bases at J, with 9 bases between the two ends. Germline CDR1 is SGHVS and CDR2 is FQNEAQ. CDR3 in DNA: TGTGCCAGCATGGTGGGAGATGGCTACACCTTC. This sequence encodes CASMVGDGYTF. Based on the CDR3 plus reference TRBV7-8 and TRBJ1-2, the full variable domain is GAGVSQSPRYKVAKRGQDVALRCDPISGHVSLFWYQQALGQGPEFLTYFQNEAQLDKSGLPSDRFFAERPEGSVSTLKIQRTQQEDSAVYLCASMVGDGYTFGSGTRLTVV.

The chain is built from TRBV19 and TRBJ1-1; 9 bases are shared with TRBD1. Unmatched junction bases numbered 2, after V lost 7 bases and J lost 5 bases. CDR3 length equals 12 residues. Per germline, CDR1 LNHDA and CDR2 SQIVND (reference sequence). Here the CDR3 reads CASTTGGTEAFF. The DNA of the CDR3 is TGTGCCAGTACGACAGGGGGGACTGAAGCTTTCTTT.

The genes are TRBV7-3 and TRBJ2-4; 10 bases align to TRBD1. The germline CDR1 and CDR2 sequences are SGHTA and FQGTGA. The CDR3 loop spans 14 amino acids. The V gene end was trimmed by 0 bases and the J gene end by 8 bases; junction bases not matched to a gene: 1. This CDR3 reads CASSLTGTGDIQYF. CDR3 in DNA: TGTGCCAGCAGCTTAACCGGGACAGGGGACATTCAGTACTTC.

The gene calls are TRBV7-2 and TRBJ1-6; 9 positions agree with TRBD1. Unmatched junction bases numbered 3, after V lost 4 bases and J lost 5 bases. The CDR3 consists of 15 residues. The germline CDR1 and CDR2 sequences are SGHTA and FQGNSA. The CDR3 region is CASSSRTGDNSPLHF. The CDR3 DNA reads as TGTGCCAGCAGCTCCCGGACAGGGGATAATTCACCCCTCCACTTT.

This clone was seen a handful of times. The chain recombines TRBV29-1 with TRBJ2-1; D possibly corresponds to TRBD2 (6 bases). The germline V gene has CDR1 SQVTM and CDR2 ANQGSEA. V was clipped by 3 bases and J by 9 bases, with 9 bases between them. The CDR3 sequence is 11 residues long. In DNA, the CDR3 is TGCAGCGTTGAGGGGGGACGTGAGCAGTTCTTC. This encodes CSVEGGREQFF.

The chain uses TRBV5-6 and TRBJ1-2; 11 nucleotides match TRBD1. This CDR3 has 16 residues. Germline V gene data show CDR1 as SGHDT and CDR2 as YYEEEE. With 4 bases clipped from V and 7 bases from J, the junction kept 12 bases outside the gene matches. CDR3 protein: CASSASFGTGGGGYTF. The CDR3 DNA sequence: TGTGCCAGCAGCGCAAGTTTTGGGACAGGGGGTGGTGGCTACACCTTC.

The count of this clone is one. The rearrangement links TRBV7-9 to TRBJ2-3, with 10 bases lining up with TRBD2. From germline, CDR1 is SEHNR and CDR2 FQNEAQ (reference sequence). CDR3 length: 16 residues. The trim removed 5 bases at V and 6 bases at J, leaving 11 bases unmatched. The CDR3 DNA reads as TGTGCCAGCAGCCGACCTACTAGCGGGGAAAAGGATACGCAGTATTTT. Translation gives CASSRPTSGEKDTQYF.

The chain carries TRBV4-1 and TRBJ2-5; 10 bases are shared with TRBD1. TRBJ2-7 matches the DNA end more closely, so the J call is doubtful. The CDR3 has 14 amino acids. Germline assignment: CDR1 MGHRA and CDR2 YSYEKL. The CDR3: CASSQGQGLHEQYF. The CDR3 nucleotides are TGCGCCAGCAGCCAGGGACAGGGGTTACACGAGCAGTACTTC.

V gene TRBV2 combines with J gene TRBJ1-2, with TRBD1 identical over 9 bases. Germline trimming cut 1 base from V and 7 bases from J; bases unmatched to any gene: 10. Germline V CDR1 and CDR2: SNHLY, FYNNEI. CDR3 length equals 16 residues. The CDR3 is CASSEEPPGTGSGYTF. The CDR3 DNA is TGTGCCAGCAGTGAAGAACCCCCCGGGACAGGGAGTGGCTACACCTTC.

The CDR3, as DNA: TGTGCCAGCAGCCAGCCAATTCGGGGCCGGGACAGCGATAACTATGGCTACACCTTC. Amino acids: CASSQPIRGRDSDNYGYTF. The V gene is TRBV16, the J gene TRBJ1-2; 7 bases are a match to TRBD1. This CDR3 contains 19 residues. CDR1 and CDR2 (germline): KGHSY, FQNENV. Losses at the gene ends were 3 bases for V and 1 base for J; bases not matched to a gene: 17.

This chain uses TRBV27 with TRBJ1-1; D uncertain. CDR1 and CDR2 from the germline V gene are MNHEY and SMNVEV (reference sequence). The CDR3 has 13 amino acids. V was trimmed by 7 bases and J by 4 bases, leaving 13 bases between them. The CDR3 loop reads CASKLATGTEAFF. The CDR3 nucleotides read TGTGCCAGCAAACTTGCTACTGGCACTGAAGCTTTCTTT.

The rearrangement uses TRBV7-9 and TRBJ1-2, with D possibly TRBD1 on 5 matching bases. The CDR3 runs to 13 residues. V was cut by 5 bases and J by 4 bases, with 11 bases left in between. The V gene's germline CDR1 is SEHNR and CDR2 FQNEAQ (reference sequence). CDR3 residues: CASSPLGAYGYTF. The CDR3 DNA is TGTGCCAGCAGCCCTCTAGGGGCCTATGGCTACACCTTC.

The gene calls are TRBV5-1 and TRBJ1-2, with 7 bases aligning to TRBD1. CDR1 is SGHRS and CDR2 is YFSETQ in the germline V gene. This CDR3 region has 14 residues. V trimming: 0 bases; J trimming: 8 bases; junction bases outside the gene matches: 7. The CDR3 DNA is TGCGCCAGCAGCTTGGCTGGTCAGGGGGACGGCTACACCTTC. This sequence encodes CASSLAGQGDGYTF. The variable domain in full, with the rest retrieved from reference TRBV5-1 and TRBJ1-2, is KAGVTQTPRYLIKTRGQQVTLSCSPISGHRSVSWYQQTPGQGLQFLFEYFSETQRNKGNFPGRFSGRQFSNSRSEMNVSTLELGDSALYLCASSLAGQGDGYTFGSGTRLTVV.

The chain uses TRBV7-2 and TRBJ1-1; D remains unclear. The ends were cut back, 5 bases at V and 5 bases at J, with 15 bases in the middle. The germline V gene encodes CDR1 SGHTA and CDR2 FQGNSA. This CDR3 comprises 14 residues. The CDR3 is CASSKVGKGTEAFF. The CDR3 nucleotides read TGTGCCAGCAGCAAAGTCGGGAAGGGAACTGAAGCTTTCTTT. Combining the CDR3 with reference TRBV7-2 and TRBJ1-1 gives the whole variable domain GAGVSQSPSNKVTEKGKDVELRCDPISGHTALYWYRQSLGQGLEFLIYFQGNSAPDKSGLPSDRFSAERTGGSVSTLTIQRTQQEDSAVYLCASSKVGKGTEAFFGQGTRLTVV.

This chain uses TRBV25-1 with TRBJ2-1, with D perhaps TRBD2 (5 bases). Deletions cut 2 bases from V and 7 bases from J, with 12 bases between. CDR3 size: 14 residues. CDR1 is MGHDK, CDR2 SYGVNS, per germline. The CDR3 sequence is CASSERTGENEQFF. The CDR3 DNA reads TGTGCCAGCAGTGAAAGAACCGGGGAAAATGAGCAGTTCTTC.

This sequence joins TRBV4-1 and TRBJ2-5; D may be TRBD2 (7 bases). This CDR3 is built from 18 residues. In germline, CDR1 is MGHRA, CDR2 YSYEKL. Trimming cost V 6 bases and J 5 bases, with 28 bases left between them. For the CDR3, the DNA is TGCGCCAGCAGTCTTGGGGAGGGGGGATTTGTCCGTTTGGAGACCCAGTACTTC. It translates to CASSLGEGGFVRLETQYF.

The chain uses TRBV2 and TRBJ2-1; 12 positions match TRBD2. The J segment lost 1 base and the V segment lost 0 bases, leaving 7 bases of the junction unmatched. The germline gives CDR1 SNHLY, CDR2 FYNNEI. The CDR3 length is 19 residues. Here the CDR3 reads CASSEAPLTSGRSYNEQFF. CDR3 in DNA: TGTGCCAGCAGTGAAGCCCCCCTGACTAGCGGGAGATCCTACAATGAGCAGTTCTTC.

A word on this clone: One end of the junction varies from germline; a read error may be responsible. J is TRBJ1-1 and V is TRBV7-9; D perhaps matches TRBD1 (5 bases). This CDR3 has 12 amino acids. Germline values: CDR1 SEHNR, CDR2 FQNEAQ (reference sequence). The CDR3 here is CSSSFGDSEAFF. As DNA, the CDR3 is TGTTCCAGCAGCTTTGGGGACTCTGAAGCTTTCTTT.

As regards this clone: Other DNA sequences in the same sample also yield this CDR3. The chain combines TRBV7-2 with TRBJ2-7; 12 bases map to TRBD2. Germline loops: CDR1 SGHTA, CDR2 FQGNSA. The CDR3 spans 15 residues. V gave up 1 base and J gave up 4 bases; unmatched junction bases: 2. CDR3 nucleotides: TGTGCCAGCAGCTTAGGGACTAGCGGGACTTACGAGCAGTACTTC. Its translation: CASSLGTSGTYEQYF.

The chain couples TRBV9 to TRBJ2-3; 8 positions match TRBD1. The CDR3 has 16 amino acids. V lost 3 bases and J lost 0; bases outside the gene matches: 6. Germline lookup yields CDR1 SGDLS and CDR2 YYNGEE. The CDR3 region is CASSGDRGTSTDTQYF. CDR3 sequence (DNA): TGTGCCAGCAGCGGCGACAGGGGAACTAGCACAGATACGCAGTATTTT.

The rearrangement uses TRBV7-3 and TRBJ1-2; 8 bases line up with TRBD1. Trimming took 2 bases from V and 5 from J; bases not matched to a gene: 4. The CDR3 totals 14 residues. From germline, CDR1 is SGHTA and CDR2 FQGTGA. This CDR3 is CASSLGGQEYGYTF. The CDR3 DNA reads as TGTGCCAGCAGCTTAGGGGGACAGGAATATGGCTACACCTTC.

V is TRBV6-6 and J is TRBJ2-7, with 9 bases aligning to TRBD1. Germline CDR1 MNHNY, CDR2 SVGAGI (reference sequence). The CDR3 covers 11 residues. V gave up 7 bases and J gave up 13 bases; unmatched junction bases: 8. CDR3 sequence: CASTLRDRVYF. CDR3 in DNA: TGTGCCAGCACTCTCCGGGACAGGGTTTACTTC.

About this clone itself: At one of its ends the junction is not consistent with the germline gene, which may arise from a read error. CDR3 DNA: TGTTCCAGCAGCCGACAGGGCGTGAACACTGAAGCTTTCTTT. Amino acid sequence: CSSSRQGVNTEAFF. The rearrangement links TRBV7-9 to TRBJ1-1; the match to TRBD1 covers 7 bases. CDR1 is SEHNR, CDR2 FQNEAQ, per germline (reference sequence). This CDR3 has 14 amino acids.